These 17 T cell receptor beta chains were all obtained from the same sample, sequenced in a study of T cells expressing NK-cell markers. TCRdb re-called the 5' RACE reads and shows each CDR3 protein once, DNA omitted. The sample table includes under 200,000 distinct CDR3 sequences. Sequenced sample: blood T cells: a sorted CD56 or NKG2C T cell subset, CD4+ or CD8+ T cells, or bulk PBMC T cells (not recorded which). These receptors were collected from a woman between 18 and 75 years old in good health.

The rearrangement joins TRBV5-1 to TRBJ1-1; the D call of TRBD1 rests on TCRdb alone, since no DNA is present to check it. Germline values: CDR1 SGHRS, CDR2 YFSETQ. The CDR3 length is 16 residues. CDR3 loop: CASSLAEARGNTEAFF.

The rearrangement links TRBV18 to TRBJ2-1. This CDR3 region has 15 residues. From germline, CDR1 is KGHSH and CDR2 LQKENI. The CDR3 is CASSNKLISYNEQFF.

The V gene is TRBV10-3, the J gene TRBJ2-1; TCRdb's D gene call, TRBD1, goes unchecked for lack of DNA. This CDR3 is 12 amino acids long. Germline assignment: CDR1 ENHRY and CDR2 SYGVKD. CDR3 amino acids: CAISSRANEQFF.

V usage is TRBV5-1 and J usage is TRBJ1-1. The CDR3 runs to 13 residues. The germline V gene encodes CDR1 SGHRS and CDR2 YFSETQ. The CDR3 protein is CASSLAGLSEAFF.

The chain combines TRBV20-1 with TRBJ1-1; the D call of TRBD1 rests on TCRdb alone, since no DNA is present to check it. The CDR3 contains 16 residues. The germline gives CDR1 DFQATT, CDR2 SNEGSKA (reference sequence). The CDR3 is CSARSTGGSKNTEAFF.

The chain has TRBV20-1 and TRBJ1-5; checking the TCRdb D call of TRBD1 is not possible without DNA. Germline V gives CDR1 DFQATT, CDR2 SNEGSKA (reference sequence). This CDR3 is 13 amino acids long. The CDR3 is CSATTGSDQPQHF.

The CDR3 region is CSARFSPSDTQYF. The J gene is TRBJ2-3, the V gene TRBV20-1; TCRdb designates TRBD2, a call that cannot be tested without DNA. The germline gives CDR1 DFQATT, CDR2 SNEGSKA (reference sequence). This CDR3 contains 13 residues.

CDR3 sequence: CASSVAVGPYEQYF. V is TRBV9 and J is TRBJ2-7. CDR1 SGDLS and CDR2 YYNGEE come from the germline V gene. The CDR3 totals 14 residues.

This rearrangement joins TRBV11-2 to TRBJ2-2. CDR3 length: 13 amino acids. The germline gives CDR1 SGHAT, CDR2 FQNNGV. The CDR3 reads CASSSDYTGELFF.

The J gene is TRBJ2-1, the V gene TRBV10-3. Germline V gives CDR1 ENHRY, CDR2 SYGVKD. CDR3 length equals 12 residues. CDR3 sequence: CAISEGSFEQFF.

The chain couples TRBV7-9 to TRBJ2-5. Looked up from germline, CDR1 is SEHNR and CDR2 is FQNEAQ (reference sequence). This CDR3 has 11 residues. The CDR3: CASSSIQTQYF.

The chain joins TRBV2 to TRBJ2-1; the D gene TCRdb calls, TRBD1, cannot be checked with no DNA. The CDR3 sequence is 15 residues long. Germline V CDR1 and CDR2: SNHLY, FYNNEI. The CDR3 here is CASSPRQKSYNEQFF.

This CDR3 is CSGEGNRETQYF. V is TRBV29-1 and J is TRBJ2-5. CDR1 and CDR2 (germline): SQVTM, ANQGSEA. The CDR3 is 12 residues long.

This chain uses TRBV7-2 with TRBJ1-6. Germline V CDR1 and CDR2: SGHTA, FQGNSA. The CDR3 length is 14 residues. The CDR3 spells CASSQGSYNSPLHF.

The chain has TRBV7-3 and TRBJ1-1. There are 12 residues in the CDR3. Germline V CDR1 and CDR2: SGHTA, FQGTGA. CDR3 region: CASSLVPREAFF.

This sequence joins TRBV20-1 and TRBJ2-5. Per germline, CDR1 DFQATT and CDR2 SNEGSKA (reference sequence). CDR3 size: 11 residues. CDR3 region: CSARFKQTQYF.

This chain connects TRBV7-9 to TRBJ1-2; no DNA is available, so the TRBD1 call from TCRdb remains unchecked. This CDR3 has 14 amino acids. Per germline, CDR1 SEHNR and CDR2 FQNEAQ (reference sequence). CDR3 region: CASSIQGGNYGYTF.